This entry concerns a single TCR beta chain. Its antigen is currently unknown. The DNA ends 3 residues before the CDR3 does, and the rest of the CDR3 is filled in from the germline J gene. The source of the sample is a study of T cell clonality in common variable immunodeficiency. General observations from the study: CVID subjects showed higher TCRbeta clonality than healthy controls. Shared TCRbeta clones were fewer between CVID subjects than controls. T cell subpopulation sequencing would be needed to explain CVID clonality. Reportedly, TCR beta sequences from common variable immunodeficiency showed fewer deletions and N-nucleotide insertions.

The method was immunoSEQ multiplex PCR; TCRdb's version includes in-frame clones alone and lacks a portion of them. Listed are several thousand clones; over 3.5% falls within the top ten. Of CVID subjects, under 16 were female and over 25 male, mean age roughly 40. CDR1 is SGHVS, CDR2 FNYEAQ, per germline. V was trimmed by 5 bases and J by 0 bases, leaving 14 bases between them. The CDR3 runs 16 residues. The genes are TRBV7-6 and TRBJ2-1; D unresolved. What was sequenced was peripheral blood mononuclear cells. The TCR originated in a human donor with common variable immunodeficiency. The DNA read from the CDR3 is TGTGCCAGCAGCCCCAGCACCAGGAGCTCCTACAATGAG. Protein: CASSPSTRSSYNE. The whole CDR3 reads CASSPSTRSSYNEQFF.